These 16 T cell receptor beta chains were sequenced from one sample in a study of CD8 T cells in Susac syndrome. A quantity of about 0.5 to 1 ug RNA underwent reverse transcription using random hexamers. TCRdb re-analysed the immunoSEQ multiplex PCR reads in MiXCR, keeping a single row per CDR3 protein. Of more than 250,000 distinct CDR3 sequences listed, approximately 90% were seen once; the top ten hold approximately 0.065%. The sequencing input was CD4+ T cells from PBMCs. The receptors derive from a human donor with multiple sclerosis.

This sequence joins TRBV25-1 and TRBJ2-5; the D gene is possibly TRBD2 (7 bases). This CDR3 is built from 17 residues. V was trimmed by 0 bases and J by 1 base, leaving 15 bases between them. CDR1 is MGHDK, CDR2 SYGVNS, per germline. The chain's CDR3 is CASSEYGGGGPQETQYF. DNA for the CDR3: TGTGCCAGCAGTGAATACGGAGGCGGGGGCCCCCAAGAGACCCAGTACTTC. Variable domain in full (rest from reference TRBV25-1 and TRBJ2-5): EADIYQTPRYLVIGTGKKITLECSQTMGHDKMYWYQQDPGMELHLIHYSYGVNSTEKGDLSSESTVSRIRTEHFPLTLESARPSHTSQYLCASSEYGGGGPQETQYFGPGTRLLVL.

The chain links TRBV20-1 to TRBJ2-1; 7 bases are shared with TRBD2. There are 15 residues in the CDR3. In germline, CDR1 is DFQATT, CDR2 SNEGSKA (reference sequence). This CDR3 reads CSTLSPGLPYNEQFF. Here the CDR3 DNA reads TGCAGCACCCTCTCCCCGGGACTACCCTACAATGAGCAGTTCTTC.

The genes are TRBV18 and TRBJ2-1, with D unresolved. Trimming pared 4 bases from V and 0 bases from J, leaving 16 bases between. Germline CDR1 and CDR2: KGHSH and LQKENI. This CDR3 comprises 17 residues. The CDR3 reads CASSLPGLRSSYNEQFF. The CDR3 DNA is TGTGCCAGCTCACTTCCGGGCTTGAGGAGCTCCTACAATGAGCAGTTCTTC.

The V and J genes are TRBV11-2 and TRBJ2-2, with unresolved D. V was trimmed by 5 bases and J by 0 bases, leaving 16 bases between them. The CDR3 extends over 17 amino acids. Germline V lookup: CDR1 SGHAT, CDR2 FQNNGV. CDR3 DNA: TGTGCCAGCAGCCGTTTTTTGACCGTCGCGAACACCGGGGAGCTGTTTTTT. Its protein product is CASSRFLTVANTGELFF.

This clonotype has a handful of counts. V gene TRBV6-1 combines with J gene TRBJ2-7; TRBD1 agrees at 10 bases. Germline assignment: CDR1 MNHNS and CDR2 SASEGT. The CDR3 loop spans 15 amino acids. V dropped 6 bases and J dropped 7; count of bases not matched to a gene: 12. CDR3 bases: TGTGCCAGCAGGATAATTGGGACAGGGGTAGAAGAGCAGTACTTC. Translation gives CASRIIGTGVEEQYF.

This rearrangement joins TRBV20-1 to TRBJ2-3; 7 nucleotides line up with TRBD2. The length of the CDR3 is 16 residues. Germline V lookup: CDR1 DFQATT, CDR2 SNEGSKA (reference sequence). After removal of 3 bases from V and 2 bases from J, the junction contained 11 bases not matched to a gene. The CDR3 sequence is CSASLWASGSTDTQYF. The CDR3 DNA reads TGCAGTGCTAGCCTGTGGGCTAGCGGATCCACAGATACGCAGTATTTT.

This chain uses TRBV19 with TRBJ2-5; no firm D call. This CDR3 contains 12 residues. In germline, CDR1 is LNHDA, CDR2 SQIVND (reference sequence). The V gene lost 7 bases and the J gene lost 4 bases, with 10 bases spanning the gap. The CDR3 is CASTISRETQYF. The CDR3 DNA follows: TGTGCCAGTACCATCTCGAGAGAGACCCAGTACTTC.

The V call is TRBV9, the J call TRBJ2-1; D is uncertain. Trimming shortened V by 0 bases and J by 9 bases, and 10 bases separated the two germline ends. Germline V lookup: CDR1 SGDLS, CDR2 YYNGEE. The CDR3 covers 13 residues. The DNA for the CDR3 is TGTGCCAGCAGCGTAGCTTGGGTCGGTGAGCAGTTCTTC. Amino acid sequence: CASSVAWVGEQFF.

CDR3 sequence reads: CASSVDSTLNTGELFF. The CDR3 nucleotides are TGTGCCAGCAGCGTAGATTCAACACTTAACACCGGGGAGCTGTTTTTT. This chain uses TRBV9 with TRBJ2-2; D is unresolved. The CDR3 runs to 16 residues. V gave up 0 bases and J gave up 2 bases, with 11 bases separating them. Germline V gene data show CDR1 as SGDLS and CDR2 as YYNGEE.

CDR3 in DNA: TGTGCCACCAGACCAGCGGGGGCCCCCACAGATACGCAGTATTTT. It encodes CATRPAGAPTDTQYF. The chain employs TRBV24-1 and TRBJ2-3, with TRBD2 matching over 8 bases. The germline V gene encodes CDR1 KGHDR and CDR2 SFDVKD. V lost 7 bases, J lost 2 bases, and 7 bases stayed unmatched. The CDR3 runs to 15 residues.

This chain uses TRBV6-5 with TRBJ1-2; the D gene is possibly TRBD1 (5 bases). Germline lookup yields CDR1 MNHEY and CDR2 SVGAGI. The CDR3 has 11 amino acids. V was cut by 11 bases and J by 7 bases, with 14 bases left in between. The CDR3 reads CAARGVLGYTF. CDR3 coding DNA: TGTGCCGCCCGGGGGGTACTTGGCTACACCTTC.

This clonotype occurred once. The chain combines TRBV18 with TRBJ1-1; D unresolved. The CDR3 covers 13 residues. Between the trimmed V and J ends, which lost 3 bases and 7 bases, there was a span of 12 bases. Germline V CDR1 and CDR2: KGHSH, LQKENI. The CDR3 bases are TGTGCCAGCTCACCCGGCCGGGAGCTTGAAGCTTTCTTT. Translating it yields CASSPGRELEAFF.

The rearrangement joins TRBV6-5 to TRBJ1-1; D unclear. The V end was cut by 0 bases, the J end by 0 bases, with 14 bases between. Germline V gene data show CDR1 as MNHEY and CDR2 as SVGAGI. This CDR3 spans 17 amino acids. The CDR3 DNA sequence: TGTGCCAGCAGTTACTCTTGGCGGGAGGGTTTGAACACTGAAGCTTTCTTT. Protein product: CASSYSWREGLNTEAFF.

The J gene is TRBJ2-3, the V gene TRBV20-1; weak D call: TRBD1 (5 bases). This CDR3 has 17 residues. The V end lost 0 bases, the J end lost 6 bases, and 22 bases lay between the germline ends. CDR1 is DFQATT and CDR2 is SNEGSKA in the germline V gene (reference sequence). In nucleotides, the CDR3 is TGCAGTGCTAGAGAACCGGGCGTCAGGGTCATCGGGGATACGCAGTATTTT. Translated, it gives CSAREPGVRVIGDTQYF.

This chain joins TRBV19 and TRBJ1-5; D is undetermined. Germline lookup yields CDR1 LNHDA and CDR2 SQIVND (reference sequence). This CDR3 has 14 residues. Between the trimmed V and J ends, which lost 6 bases and 3 bases, there was a span of 12 bases. The CDR3 DNA reads as TGTGCCAGTAGCACCCAGGTAGACAATCAGCCCCAGCATTTT. Protein product: CASSTQVDNQPQHF.

V and J are TRBV6-5 and TRBJ2-7, with 10 bases lining up with TRBD1. Germline V CDR1 and CDR2: MNHEY, SVGAGI. The CDR3 totals 14 residues. V shed 7 bases and J 6 bases; nucleotides not matched to a gene: 9. The CDR3 DNA is TGTGCCAGCACCCGCGGGGACAGGGGATTCGAGCAGTACTTC. Its translation: CASTRGDRGFEQYF.